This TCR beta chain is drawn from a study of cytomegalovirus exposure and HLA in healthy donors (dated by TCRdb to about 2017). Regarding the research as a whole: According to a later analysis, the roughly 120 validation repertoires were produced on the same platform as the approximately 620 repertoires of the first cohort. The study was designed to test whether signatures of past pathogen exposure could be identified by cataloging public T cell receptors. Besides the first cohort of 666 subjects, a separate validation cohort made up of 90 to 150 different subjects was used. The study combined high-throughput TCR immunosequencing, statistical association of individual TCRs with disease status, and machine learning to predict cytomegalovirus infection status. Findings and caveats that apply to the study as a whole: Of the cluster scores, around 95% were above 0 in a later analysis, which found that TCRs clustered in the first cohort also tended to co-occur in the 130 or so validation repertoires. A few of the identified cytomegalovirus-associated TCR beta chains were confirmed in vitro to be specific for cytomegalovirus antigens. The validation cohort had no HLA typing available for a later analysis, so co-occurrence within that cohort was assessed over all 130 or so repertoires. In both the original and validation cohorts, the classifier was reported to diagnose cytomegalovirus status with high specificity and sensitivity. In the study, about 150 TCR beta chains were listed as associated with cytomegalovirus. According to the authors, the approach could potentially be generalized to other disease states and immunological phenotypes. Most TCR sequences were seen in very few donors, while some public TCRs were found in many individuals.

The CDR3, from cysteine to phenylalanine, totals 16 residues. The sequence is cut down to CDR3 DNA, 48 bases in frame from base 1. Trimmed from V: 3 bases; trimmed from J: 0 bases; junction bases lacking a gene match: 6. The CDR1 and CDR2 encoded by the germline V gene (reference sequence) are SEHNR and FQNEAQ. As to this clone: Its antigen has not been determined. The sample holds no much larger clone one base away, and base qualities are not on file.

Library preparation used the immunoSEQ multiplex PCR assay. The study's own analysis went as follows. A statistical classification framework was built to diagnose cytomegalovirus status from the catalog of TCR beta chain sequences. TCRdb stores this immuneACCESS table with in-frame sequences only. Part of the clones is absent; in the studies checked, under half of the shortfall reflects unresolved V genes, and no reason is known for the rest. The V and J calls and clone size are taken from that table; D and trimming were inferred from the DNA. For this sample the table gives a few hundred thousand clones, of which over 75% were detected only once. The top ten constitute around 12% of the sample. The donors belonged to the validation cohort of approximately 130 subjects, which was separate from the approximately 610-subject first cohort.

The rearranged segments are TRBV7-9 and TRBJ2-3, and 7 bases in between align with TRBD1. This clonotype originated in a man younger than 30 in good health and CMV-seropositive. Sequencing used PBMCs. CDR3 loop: CASSFDRATSTDTQYF. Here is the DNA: TGTGCCAGCAGCTTCGACAGGGCAACTAGCACAGATACGCAGTATTTT.